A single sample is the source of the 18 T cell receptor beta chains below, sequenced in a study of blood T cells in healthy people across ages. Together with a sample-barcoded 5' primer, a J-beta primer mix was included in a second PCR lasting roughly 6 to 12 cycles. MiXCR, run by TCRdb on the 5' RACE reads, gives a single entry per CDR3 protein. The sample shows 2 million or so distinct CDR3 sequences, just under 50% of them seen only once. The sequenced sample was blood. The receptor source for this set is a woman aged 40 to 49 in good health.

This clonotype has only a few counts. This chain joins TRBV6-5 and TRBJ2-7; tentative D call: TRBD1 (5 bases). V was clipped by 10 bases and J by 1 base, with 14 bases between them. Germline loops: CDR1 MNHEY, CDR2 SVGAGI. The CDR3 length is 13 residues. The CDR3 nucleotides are TGTGCCACCGTTATGGCAGGGTCCTACGAGCAGTACTTC. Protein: CATVMAGSYEQYF.

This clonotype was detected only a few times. The CDR3 nucleotides read TGTGCCAGCAGTTTTCCCCCTAGCACAGATACGCAGTATTTT. Protein: CASSFPPSTDTQYF. This chain links TRBV12-3 or TRBV12-4 with TRBJ2-3; D is ambiguous. Trimming removed 3 bases at V and 0 bases at J, with 7 bases between. The CDR3 sequence is 14 residues long.

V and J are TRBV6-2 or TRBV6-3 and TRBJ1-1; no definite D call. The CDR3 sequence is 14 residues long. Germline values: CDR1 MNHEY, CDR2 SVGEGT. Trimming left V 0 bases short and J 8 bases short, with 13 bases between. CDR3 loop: CASSYSSIGSEAFF. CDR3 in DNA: TGTGCCAGCAGTTACTCGAGTATAGGATCGGAAGCTTTCTTT.

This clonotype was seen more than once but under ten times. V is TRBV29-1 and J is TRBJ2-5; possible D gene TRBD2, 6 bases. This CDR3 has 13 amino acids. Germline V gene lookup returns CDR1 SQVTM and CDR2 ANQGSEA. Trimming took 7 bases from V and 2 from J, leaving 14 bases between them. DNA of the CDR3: TGCAGCGCCCATCGGGACTCGCAAGAGACCCAGTACTTC. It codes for CSAHRDSQETQYF.

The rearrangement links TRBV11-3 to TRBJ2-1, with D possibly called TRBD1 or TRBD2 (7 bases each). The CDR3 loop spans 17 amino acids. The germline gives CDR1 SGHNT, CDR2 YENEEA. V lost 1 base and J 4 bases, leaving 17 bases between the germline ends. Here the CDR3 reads CASSLGGQRDSYNEQFF. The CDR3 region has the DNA TGTGCCAGCAGCTTAGGGGGACAGCGGGACAGTTACAATGAGCAGTTCTTC.

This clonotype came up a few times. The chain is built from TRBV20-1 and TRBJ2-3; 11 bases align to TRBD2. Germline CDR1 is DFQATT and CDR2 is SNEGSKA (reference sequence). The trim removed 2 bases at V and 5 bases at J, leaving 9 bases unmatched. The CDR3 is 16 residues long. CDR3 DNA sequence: TGCAGTGCTAGAAAGCTAGCGGGGGGCGGTAAAGATACGCAGTATTTT. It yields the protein CSARKLAGGGKDTQYF.

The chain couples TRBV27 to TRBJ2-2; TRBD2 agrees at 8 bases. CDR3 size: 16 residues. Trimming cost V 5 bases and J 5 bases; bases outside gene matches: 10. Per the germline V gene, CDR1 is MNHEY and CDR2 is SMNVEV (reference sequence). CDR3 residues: CASSTTGGVWTGELFF. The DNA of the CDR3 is TGTGCCAGCAGTACTACCGGGGGGGTTTGGACCGGGGAGCTGTTTTTT.

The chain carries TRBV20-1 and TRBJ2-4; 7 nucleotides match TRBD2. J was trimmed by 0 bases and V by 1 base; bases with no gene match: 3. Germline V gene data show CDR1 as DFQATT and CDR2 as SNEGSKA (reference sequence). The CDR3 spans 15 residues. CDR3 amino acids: CSARALALAKNIQYF. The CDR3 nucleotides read TGCAGTGCTAGAGCACTAGCGCTAGCCAAAAACATTCAGTACTTC.

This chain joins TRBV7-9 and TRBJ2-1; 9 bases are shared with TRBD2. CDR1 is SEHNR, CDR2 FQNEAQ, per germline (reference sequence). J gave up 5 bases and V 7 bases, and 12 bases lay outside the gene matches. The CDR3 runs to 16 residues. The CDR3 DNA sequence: TGTGCCAGCACCGAACGCGTAGCGGGGGCAAACAATGAGCAGTTCTTC. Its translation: CASTERVAGANNEQFF.

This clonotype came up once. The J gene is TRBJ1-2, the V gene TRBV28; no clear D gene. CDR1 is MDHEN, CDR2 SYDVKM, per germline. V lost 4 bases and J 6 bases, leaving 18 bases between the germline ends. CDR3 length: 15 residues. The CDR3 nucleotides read TGTGCCAGCAGTTCCGTGGACGGCACTTCTGATGGCTACACCTTC. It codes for CASSSVDGTSDGYTF.

CDR3 in DNA: TGCGCCAGCAGCTTGGCCCAGCGGGGGATCCCCGAGACCCAGTACTTC. Encoded protein: CASSLAQRGIPETQYF. The chain carries TRBV5-1 and TRBJ2-5, with 8 bases lining up with TRBD2. Trimming at V came to 0 bases and at J to 5 bases, leaving 9 bases not matched to a gene. The CDR3 loop spans 16 amino acids. CDR1 and CDR2 (germline): SGHRS, YFSETQ.

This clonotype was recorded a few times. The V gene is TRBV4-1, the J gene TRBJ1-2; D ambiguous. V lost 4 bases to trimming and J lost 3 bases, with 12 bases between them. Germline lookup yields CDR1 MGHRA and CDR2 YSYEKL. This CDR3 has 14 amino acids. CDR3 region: CASSPFGSDYGYTF. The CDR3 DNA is TGCGCCAGCAGCCCCTTTGGGTCGGACTATGGCTACACCTTC.

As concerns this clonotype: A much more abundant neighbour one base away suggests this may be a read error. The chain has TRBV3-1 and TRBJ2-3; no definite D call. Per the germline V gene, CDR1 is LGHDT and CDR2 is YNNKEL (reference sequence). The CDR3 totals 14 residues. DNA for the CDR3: TGTGCCAGCAGCCAAGGCCCCCTAACAGTTACGCAGTATTTT. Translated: CASSQGPLTVTQYF.

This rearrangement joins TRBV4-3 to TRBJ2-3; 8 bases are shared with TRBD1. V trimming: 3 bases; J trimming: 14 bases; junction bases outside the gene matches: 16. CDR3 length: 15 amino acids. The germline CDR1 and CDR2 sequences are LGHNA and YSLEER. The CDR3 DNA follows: TGCGCCAGCAGCCATTTTGGGGAAGACAGGGGTTCGTGGTATTTT. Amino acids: CASSHFGEDRGSWYF.

CDR3 DNA sequence: TGTGCCAGCAGCACCCCCCTAATAACTGAGCAGTTCTTC. The encoded protein is CASSTPLITEQFF. The J gene is TRBJ2-1, the V gene TRBV11-2, with D unresolved. The CDR3 has 13 residues. Deletions cut 5 bases from V and 9 bases from J, with 14 bases between. Germline CDR1 and CDR2: SGHAT and FQNNGV.

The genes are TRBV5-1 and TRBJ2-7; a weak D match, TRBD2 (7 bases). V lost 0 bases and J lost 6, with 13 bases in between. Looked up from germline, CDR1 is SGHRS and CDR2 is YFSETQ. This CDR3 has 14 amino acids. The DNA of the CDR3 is TGCGCCAGCAGCTTGGCCGGGGGGCTTACCGAGCAGTACTTC. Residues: CASSLAGGLTEQYF.

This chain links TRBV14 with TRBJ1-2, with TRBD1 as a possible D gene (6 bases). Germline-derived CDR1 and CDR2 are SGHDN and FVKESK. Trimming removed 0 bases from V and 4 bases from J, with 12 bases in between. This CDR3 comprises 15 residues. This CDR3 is CASSQDGGRFYGYTF. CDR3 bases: TGTGCCAGCAGCCAAGATGGGGGCAGGTTCTATGGCTACACCTTC.

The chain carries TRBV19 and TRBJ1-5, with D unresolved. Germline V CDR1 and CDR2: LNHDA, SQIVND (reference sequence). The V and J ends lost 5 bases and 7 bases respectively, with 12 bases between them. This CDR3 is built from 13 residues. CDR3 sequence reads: CASSPDGLQPQHF. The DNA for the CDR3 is TGTGCCAGTAGTCCCGACGGCTTGCAGCCCCAGCATTTT.